This is a list of T cell receptor beta chains from one sample in a study of blood T cells in healthy people across ages. TCRdb redid the calling of the 5' RACE reads with MiXCR, one entry per CDR3 protein. The profile shows approximately 670,000 distinct CDR3 sequences, roughly 41% of them singletons. Source material: blood. These receptors were obtained from a man older than 75 in good health. Each CDR3 is given without its conserved first and last residue. Fields, in order: V gene, J gene, clone size, CDR3 protein. Only some rows state a clone size, as once, few, many or a class for expanded clones.

>TRBV24-1|TRBJ2-1|-
ATAVGGSYNEQF
>TRBV5-5|TRBJ1-4|-
ASSKQGYGTNEKLF
>TRBV9|TRBJ2-1|-
ASSATSGVYNEQF
>TRBV5-1|TRBJ2-1|few
ASSNGQLDNEQF
>TRBV20-1|TRBJ2-7|-
SAGLGRDYEQY
>TRBV6-5|TRBJ2-5|-
ASTPEFGGLQETQY
>TRBV3-1|TRBJ1-5|-
ASSQEMGSYQPQH
>TRBV6-6|TRBJ1-2|-
ASSYSGQGGLYGYT
>TRBV15|TRBJ2-5|few
ATSRDKHNEQY
>TRBV2|TRBJ2-7|few
ASREQGYEQY
>TRBV3-1|TRBJ2-4|many
ASSQGRGASQY
>TRBV6-2/TRBV6-3|TRBJ1-5|-
ASSSFGTYPGQGELGNQPQH
>TRBV20-1|TRBJ2-3|-
SASLLSGGALTDTQY
>TRBV4-3|TRBJ2-5|-
ASSQVVSGTGVREQY
>TRBV7-8|TRBJ2-5|-
ASSPMTSVAQQY
>TRBV29-1|TRBJ1-2|-
SVGVSFGYT
>TRBV6-5|TRBJ2-2|few
ASRSLAGAPTGELF
>TRBV28|TRBJ2-7|few
ASSPYLARRAYEQY
>TRBV7-9|TRBJ2-3|many
ASSHHPRDPYTDTQY
>TRBV7-2|TRBJ2-1|once
ASSLGPSQGEQV
>TRBV5-1|TRBJ2-5|many
ASSPSGVAETQY
>TRBV12-3/TRBV12-4|-|few
ASTHGETQY
>TRBV15|TRBJ2-2|few
ATSRAKTDTGELF
>TRBV6-2/TRBV6-3|TRBJ2-6|-
ASRAGTGVTGANVLT
>TRBV7-3|TRBJ2-1|-
ASSLMLAGGEQF
>TRBV4-3|TRBJ2-3|few
ASSQDRGGRDTSTDTQY
>TRBV5-1|TRBJ2-3|once
ASSNPGTGKY
>TRBV7-2|TRBJ1-4|few
ASSSYQGAQEKLF
>TRBV28|TRBJ2-3|many
ASSLLTDSLTDTQY
>TRBV20-1|TRBJ2-5|-
SARAPATGGYQETQY
>TRBV12-3/TRBV12-4|TRBJ2-7|-
ASSFTGGLYEQY
>TRBV4-2|TRBJ1-5|-
ASSQEGFGNQPQH
>TRBV14|TRBJ1-4|-
ASSKDRGLIGKLF
>TRBV7-9|-|-
ASSFGGADYEQY
>TRBV9|TRBJ2-1|-
ASSSGTSGVNEQF
>TRBV6-2/TRBV6-3|TRBJ2-3|once
ASSPRLRGTDTQY
>TRBV20-1|TRBJ1-2|-
SARDIQVYGYT
>TRBV6-4|TRBJ2-1|-
ATTLTSGGVGEQF
>TRBV7-9|TRBJ2-5|-
ASSKGAYEQETQY
>TRBV3-1|TRBJ1-1|-
ASSQDFRAGRGMNTEAF
>TRBV5-1|TRBJ2-3|few
ASSFSGGRTDTQY
>TRBV11-2|TRBJ2-3|-
ASSLRYARDTPY
>TRBV6-2/TRBV6-3|TRBJ2-7|few
ASSYDRAAYEQY
>TRBV10-3|TRBJ2-4|few
AISPTSAKNIQY
>TRBV27|TRBJ2-1|many
ASSLRLAGGRANEQF
>TRBV14|TRBJ2-5|-
ASSPTGFSYNEQY
>TRBV28|TRBJ1-4|-
ASSPQGAGANEKLF
>TRBV30|TRBJ2-1|-
AWTRDRVGNEQF
>TRBV2|TRBJ2-7|-
ASSEETSVYSYEQY
>TRBV5-1|TRBJ2-3|few
ASSRPGREQY
>TRBV7-9|TRBJ2-7|-
ASTGTGSFEEQY
>TRBV5-1|TRBJ1-1|-
ASSADILNTEAF
>TRBV6-2/TRBV6-3|TRBJ2-7|many
ASSYSLSGQGIGEQY